This T cell receptor (beta chain) was identified in a study of cytomegalovirus exposure and HLA in healthy donors. For this clone: The antigen remains unidentified.

General observations from the study: Over 15,000 TCR beta sequences were associated with HLA alleles at 0.05 false discovery rate in a later analysis.

The CDR3 loop spans 13 amino acids. Trimming stripped 7 bases from V and 7 bases from J, with 13 bases between. Germline values: CDR1 SNHLY, CDR2 FYNNEI. 60 Vbeta and 13 Jbeta primers were used in PCR. Generated by immunoSEQ multiplex PCR, the TCRdb table keeps only in-frame clones and is missing some. Of 150,000 to 180,000 clones in the sample, approximately 77% were seen once. The chain recombines TRBV2 with TRBJ1-4; TRBD1 might be the D (5 bases). The sequence was collected from a man aged 18 to 30 in good health and CMV-seronegative. Sequencing was carried out using PBMCs. The CDR3 protein is CASKRGGGEKLFF. CDR3 bases: TGTGCCAGCAAAAGGGGCGGTGGTGAAAAACTGTTTTTT.